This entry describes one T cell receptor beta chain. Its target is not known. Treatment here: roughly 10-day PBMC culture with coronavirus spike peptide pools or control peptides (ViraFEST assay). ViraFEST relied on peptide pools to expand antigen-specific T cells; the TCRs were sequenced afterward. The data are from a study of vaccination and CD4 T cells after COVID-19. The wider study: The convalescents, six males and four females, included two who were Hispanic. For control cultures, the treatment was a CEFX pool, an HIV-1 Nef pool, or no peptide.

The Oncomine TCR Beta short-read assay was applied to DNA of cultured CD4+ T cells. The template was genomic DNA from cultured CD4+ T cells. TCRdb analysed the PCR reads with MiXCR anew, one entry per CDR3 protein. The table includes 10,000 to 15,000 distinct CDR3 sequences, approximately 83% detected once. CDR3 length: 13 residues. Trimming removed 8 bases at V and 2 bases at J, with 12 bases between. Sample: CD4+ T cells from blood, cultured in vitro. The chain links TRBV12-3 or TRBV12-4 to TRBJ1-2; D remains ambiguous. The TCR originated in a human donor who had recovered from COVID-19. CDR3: CASPRRGNYGYTF. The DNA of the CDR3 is TGTGCCAGCCCCCGGCGGGGAAACTATGGCTACACCTTC.